This is a list of T cell receptor beta chains from one sample in a study of CD8 T cells in Susac syndrome. TCRdb re-called the immunoSEQ multiplex PCR reads with MiXCR, one entry per CDR3 protein. Among under 150,000 distinct CDR3 sequences, 85% to 95% were seen once, and the ten largest hold 0.13% to 0.15%. Sample: CD4+ T cells from PBMCs. The receptors stem from a human donor with Susac syndrome. CDR3s include the opening cysteine and the closing phenylalanine or tryptophan. D genes are given only for firm matches. Size tells how often a clone was seen (once, few, many) or the class of an expanded clone, and some rows leave it out.

>TRBV28|NA|TRBJ2-5|few
TGTGCCAGCAGTCCATCTCGGGTTGGGGAGACCCAGTACTTC
CASSPSRVGETQYF
>TRBV29-1|NA|TRBJ2-5|few
TGCAGCGTTGGTATTAGCCAAGGAGAGACCCAGTACTTC
CSVGISQGETQYF
>TRBV28|NA|TRBJ2-1|NA
TGTGCCACCCTAGAGGGGCCGGGTGAGCAGTTCTTC
CATLEGPGEQFF
>TRBV20-1|NA|TRBJ1-1|NA
TGCAGTGCTGGAGCACTACAGGCAAACACTGAAGCTTTCTTT
CSAGALQANTEAFF
>TRBV2|NA|TRBJ1-1|NA
TGTGCCAGCAGGCGTCTGGAGGGGGCTTTCTTT
CASRRLEGAFF
>TRBV7-2|NA|TRBJ1-2|NA
TGTGCCAGCAGCTTACGGGGGTCTGATGGCTACACCTTC
CASSLRGSDGYTF
>TRBV20-1|NA|TRBJ2-7|NA
TGCAGTGCTACCCAAACTGGTGGTCTCAGAAGCTCCTACGAGCAGTACTTC
CSATQTGGLRSSYEQYF
>TRBV7-9|TRBD1|TRBJ1-2|NA
TGTGCCAGCAGCTTGGTGACAGGGCGTCGCTATGGCTACACCTTC
CASSLVTGRRYGYTF
>TRBV30|TRBD2|TRBJ2-5|NA
TGTGCCTGGAGAGGTATAGGCGGGAGTCGAGAGACCCAGTACTTC
CAWRGIGGSRETQYF
>TRBV18|NA|TRBJ1-2|NA
TGTGCCAGCTCACCCCTCGCTGGGGAGGGCTATGGCTACACCTTC
CASSPLAGEGYGYTF
>TRBV30|TRBD2|TRBJ2-7|NA
TGTGCCTGGAGTCCGGGGGGTTTTGGCTACGAGCAGTACTTC
CAWSPGGFGYEQYF
>TRBV5-1|NA|TRBJ2-7|NA
TGCGCCAGCAGCTCCGGACCCGTCTACGAGCAGTACTTC
CASSSGPVYEQYF
>TRBV9|TRBD2|TRBJ2-1|NA
TGTGCCAGCAGCGTAGCTTCTCTAGCGGGCTCCTACAATGAGCAGTTCTTC
CASSVASLAGSYNEQFF
>TRBV2|TRBD1|TRBJ2-2|NA
TGTGCCAGCAGTGGACAGGGAAAGTCGACCGGGGAGCTGTTTTTT
CASSGQGKSTGELFF
>TRBV20-1|NA|TRBJ2-7|NA
TGCAGTGCTAGCCTCGGGAGTGGGGTCTCCTACGAGCAGTACTTC
CSASLGSGVSYEQYF
>TRBV27|TRBD2|TRBJ2-1|NA
TGTGCCAGCAGTCCCCTAACTAGCGGCACATACAATGAGCAGTTCTTC
CASSPLTSGTYNEQFF
>TRBV4-1|NA|TRBJ1-1|NA
TGCGCCAGCAGCCAAGCGTATCCCGGGACACCGAACACTGAAGCTTTCTTT
CASSQAYPGTPNTEAFF
>TRBV4-1|NA|TRBJ1-3|NA
TGCGCCAGCAGCCAAGGGGGCGCTTTCCACCGGGGAAACACCATATATTTT
CASSQGGAFHRGNTIYF
>TRBV12-3/TRBV12-4|NA|TRBJ1-6|NA
TGTGCCAGCAGTTTAGTCGCAGGCGGGGATTCACCCCTCCACTTT
CASSLVAGGDSPLHF
>TRBV20-1|TRBD1|TRBJ1-4|NA
TGCAGTGCTAGAGGTGCCAGGGGGAGTCCTAATGAAAAACTGTTTTTT
CSARGARGSPNEKLFF
>TRBV25-1|TRBD1|TRBJ2-2|NA
TGTGCCAGCAGTGATGCCGGGACAGCAAACACCGGGGAGCTGTTTTTT
CASSDAGTANTGELFF
>TRBV20-1|NA|TRBJ2-1|NA
TGCAGTGCTAGGTGGTCCCACAATGAGCAGTTCTTC
CSARWSHNEQFF
>TRBV20-1|NA|TRBJ2-5|NA
TGCAGTGCCCCGGACCGGGAGACCCAGTACTTC
CSAPDRETQYF
>TRBV7-2|TRBD2|TRBJ2-5|NA
TGTGCCAGCAGCAGGGGGACTAGCGAGACCCAGTACTTC
CASSRGTSETQYF
>TRBV15|NA|TRBJ2-2|NA
TGTGCCACCAGCGCGGGGACCCACACCGGGGAGCTGTTTTTT
CATSAGTHTGELFF
>TRBV30|NA|TRBJ2-7|NA
TGTGCCTGGAGTCCTTCGACGGCCTACGAGCAGTACTTC
CAWSPSTAYEQYF
>TRBV3-1|NA|TRBJ1-1|NA
TGTGCCAGCAGCCAAGGGCAGACTCCGAACACTGAAGCTTTCTTT
CASSQGQTPNTEAFF
>TRBV3-1|TRBD2|TRBJ2-1|NA
TGTGCCAGCAGCGCAAGCGGGGGGCCCTACAATGAGCAGTTCTTC
CASSASGGPYNEQFF
>TRBV12-3/TRBV12-4|NA|TRBJ1-6|NA
TGTGCCAGCGCAAACATGAGGACCCTCCACTTT
CASANMRTLHF
>TRBV20-1|TRBD2|TRBJ2-3|NA
TGCAGTGCTAGCCGAGCGGGAGAGGCAGATACGCAGTATTTT
CSASRAGEADTQYF
>TRBV3-1|NA|TRBJ1-2|NA
TGTGCCAGCAGCCTCAAACCCAGGGAGGGCTACACCTTC
CASSLKPREGYTF
>TRBV21-1|NA|TRBJ2-5|NA
TGTGCCAGCAGCAAAGCGGGAGCCCAAGAGACCCAGTACTTC
CASSKAGAQETQYF
>TRBV20-1|TRBD2|TRBJ2-3|NA
TGCAGTGCGCCACTAGCGGGGGCGTCCCTTGCGCAGTATTTT
CSAPLAGASLAQYF
>TRBV28|TRBD1|TRBJ2-5|NA
TGTGCCAGCAGGAACCGGGACAGAGAGACCCAGTACTTC
CASRNRDRETQYF
>TRBV28|NA|TRBJ2-5|NA
TGTGCCAGCAGTTTAGCGGGGGCCCACCAAGAGACCCAGTACTTC
CASSLAGAHQETQYF
>TRBV30|NA|TRBJ2-5|NA
TGTGCCTGGAGTGTAGGGATGGCCCCGAGTTTTGAGACCCAGTACTTC
CAWSVGMAPSFETQYF
>TRBV7-9|NA|TRBJ1-1|NA
TGTGCCAGCAGGCAGGGGATGGCTGAAGCTTTCTTT
CASRQGMAEAFF